This T cell receptor (beta chain) is drawn from a study of T cell responses to AZD1222 COVID-19 vaccine. The CDR3 is 15 residues long. Trimming removed 1 base at V and 0 bases at J, with 10 bases between. In germline, CDR1 is SEHNR, CDR2 FQNEAQ (reference sequence). Repertoires were generated with immunoSEQ multiplex PCR, while TCRdb's copy carries only in-frame clones and drops some. The sample has around 120,000 clones; about 92% are singletons. This rearrangement joins TRBV7-9 to TRBJ2-7, with D maybe TRBD2 (5 bases). This clonotype was obtained from an adult in good health. Here the sequenced sample was peripheral blood, taken on day 0 of AZD1222 vaccination. CDR3 bases: TGTGCCAGCAGCTTAGATCAGAGGGTCTCCTACGAGCAGTACTTC. Amino acid sequence: CASSLDQRVSYEQYF.